One and the same sample provided the 20 T cell receptor beta chains below, sequenced in a study of blood T cell repertoires in COVID-19. Using immunoSEQ multiplex PCR, the repertoire was profiled, and TCRdb retains in-frame clones only, with some absent. The sample lists over 300,000 clones, more than 70% occurring once. Source material: peripheral blood. The receptor source for this set is a man younger than 35 who had recovered from COVID-19.

The chain combines TRBV30 with TRBJ1-6; possibly TRBD1 for D (5 bases). This CDR3 contains 12 residues. V lost 0 bases and J 13 bases, leaving 10 bases between the germline ends. Germline V gene data show CDR1 as GTSNPN and CDR2 as SVGIG (reference sequence). CDR3 protein: CAWSVSGIPLHF. The CDR3 DNA is TGTGCCTGGAGTGTGTCAGGGATTCCCCTCCACTTT.

The chain has TRBV15 and TRBJ2-3; no reliable D call. The V end was cut by 1 base, the J end by 2 bases, with 10 bases between. The CDR3 is 15 residues long. Per the germline V gene, CDR1 is LNHNV and CDR2 is YYDKDF (reference sequence). DNA of the CDR3: TGTGCCACCAGCAGAGTTGCGGCAGACACAGATACGCAGTATTTT. Translating gives CATSRVAADTDTQYF.

J is TRBJ2-7 and V is TRBV7-9; a weak D match, TRBD2 (5 bases). The germline V and J ends were trimmed by 8 bases and 3 bases, with 14 bases remaining between them. Germline CDR1 is SEHNR and CDR2 is FQNEAQ (reference sequence). The CDR3 totals 13 residues. The CDR3 sequence is CASGRDNDYEQYF. The DNA for the CDR3 is TGTGCCAGCGGCCGGGATAACGACTACGAGCAGTACTTC.

The V gene is TRBV2, the J gene TRBJ1-2, with D unclear. The V gene's germline CDR1 is SNHLY and CDR2 FYNNEI. There are 12 residues in the CDR3. V lost 3 bases, J lost 8 bases, and 10 bases lay in between. The CDR3: CASSDYFGGYTF. CDR3 nucleotide sequence: TGTGCCAGCAGTGATTACTTCGGGGGCTACACCTTC.

Only one count was recorded for this clone. V and J are TRBV6-5 and TRBJ2-1; tentatively, D is TRBD2 (7 bases). CDR1 is MNHEY, CDR2 SVGAGI, per germline. Trimming removed 6 bases at V and 6 bases at J, with 15 bases between. The CDR3 contains 14 residues. The CDR3, as DNA: TGTGCCAGCAGCGGGGGGACACCGACCAATGAGCAGTTCTTC. It encodes CASSGGTPTNEQFF.

The count of this clone is one. The V and J genes are TRBV29-1 and TRBJ1-2; possible D gene TRBD1, 6 bases. CDR1 is SQVTM and CDR2 is ANQGSEA in the germline V gene. V gave up 7 bases and J gave up 2 bases, with 11 bases separating them. The CDR3 totals 12 residues. The chain's CDR3 is CSGGTLNYGYTF. The CDR3 nucleotides are TGCAGCGGTGGGACATTAAACTATGGCTACACCTTC.

V and J are TRBV5-1 and TRBJ2-7; TRBD1 agrees at 9 bases. This CDR3 is 14 amino acids long. J was trimmed by 4 bases and V by 5 bases; bases with no gene match: 7. Germline V lookup: CDR1 SGHRS, CDR2 YFSETQ. The CDR3 DNA reads as TGCGCCAGCAGGTGGGGGACAGGGTCGTACGAGCAGTACTTC. Translated: CASRWGTGSYEQYF.

The chain carries TRBV11-3 and TRBJ2-6; D remains ambiguous. Trimming pared 3 bases from V and 0 bases from J, leaving 9 bases between. The CDR3 covers 16 residues. CDR1 and CDR2 (germline): SGHNT, YENEEA. CDR3 protein: CASSLGGGSGANVLTF. As DNA, the CDR3 is TGTGCCAGCAGCTTGGGTGGCGGCTCTGGGGCCAACGTCCTGACTTTC.

The gene calls are TRBV7-9 and TRBJ2-7; TRBD1 matches 7 bases. This CDR3 spans 14 amino acids. V gave up 4 bases and J gave up 0 bases; unmatched junction bases: 3. Germline CDR1 reads SEHNR; CDR2 reads FQNEAQ (reference sequence). CDR3 in DNA: TGTGCCAGCAGCTCTAACAGGGGCTCCTACGAGCAGTACTTC. Residues: CASSSNRGSYEQYF.

This clone is a singleton in its sample. The chain couples TRBV7-8 to TRBJ2-3, with 8 nucleotides matching TRBD2. Germline CDR1 is SGHVS and CDR2 is FQNEAQ. The CDR3 totals 15 residues. Trimming cost V 4 bases and J 2 bases; bases outside gene matches: 5. In nucleotides, the CDR3 is TGTGCCAGCAGCTCTACTAGCGGATACACAGATACGCAGTATTTT. It translates to CASSSTSGYTDTQYF.

As DNA, the CDR3 is TGTGCCAGCAGCTTGGGGGGGTCGGACACTGAAGCTTTCTTT. Translating it yields CASSLGGSDTEAFF. This chain joins TRBV7-8 and TRBJ1-1; D perhaps matches TRBD1 (5 bases). This CDR3 spans 14 amino acids. Germline V lookup: CDR1 SGHVS, CDR2 FQNEAQ. V shed 3 bases and J shed 3 bases, with 11 bases lying between them.

The chain combines TRBV4-2 with TRBJ2-1; D may be TRBD2 (6 bases). Germline V CDR1 and CDR2: LGHNA, YNFKEQ. Trimming removed 0 bases from V and 8 bases from J, with 11 bases in between. CDR3 length: 14 amino acids. The CDR3 DNA follows: TGTGCCAGCAGCCAAGAATTCGGGAGAGATGAGCAGTTCTTC. Translation gives CASSQEFGRDEQFF.

V usage is TRBV18 and J usage is TRBJ1-1, with TRBD1 identical over 9 bases. From germline, CDR1 is KGHSH and CDR2 LQKENI. The CDR3 covers 15 residues. The ends lost 5 bases at V and 1 base at J; junction bases unmatched: 5. The CDR3 loop reads CASSDRQGGNTEAFF. CDR3 nucleotides: TGTGCCAGCTCAGACAGACAGGGGGGGAACACTGAAGCTTTCTTT.

V usage is TRBV27 and J usage is TRBJ2-7, with 9 bases that match TRBD1. This CDR3 is 15 amino acids long. Looked up from germline, CDR1 is MNHEY and CDR2 is SMNVEV (reference sequence). V lost 6 bases to trimming and J lost 5 bases; unmatched junction nucleotides: 11. DNA for the CDR3: TGTGCCAGCAGGGGGCTGGACAGGGGTTTACACGAGCAGTACTTC. Residues: CASRGLDRGLHEQYF.

The CDR3 DNA sequence: TGTGCCAGCTCCCCAATCATGAACACTGAAGCTTTCTTT. Protein product: CASSPIMNTEAFF. The gene calls are TRBV18 and TRBJ1-1; D unresolved. Germline V gives CDR1 KGHSH, CDR2 LQKENI. The ends were cut back, 6 bases at V and 0 bases at J, with 8 bases in the middle. The CDR3 runs to 13 residues.

The rearrangement uses TRBV5-4 and TRBJ2-7; weak D call: TRBD2 (5 bases). Trimming shortened V by 4 bases and J by 4 bases, and 12 bases separated the two germline ends. Germline V gives CDR1 SGHNT, CDR2 YYREEE (reference sequence). This CDR3 region has 13 residues. The CDR3: CASSPGIKYEQYF. The CDR3 nucleotides are TGTGCCAGCAGCCCCGGGATAAAGTACGAGCAGTACTTC.

The CDR3 nucleotides are TGCAGCGCCTTGGACAGACCGGAGGTCTATGGCTACACCTTC. As protein: CSALDRPEVYGYTF. The chain couples TRBV29-1 to TRBJ1-2; tentatively, D is TRBD1 (6 bases). The CDR3 consists of 14 residues. Trimming stripped 7 bases from V and 4 bases from J, with 19 bases between. Germline V lookup: CDR1 SQVTM, CDR2 ANQGSEA.

The J gene is TRBJ2-2, the V gene TRBV18, with D possibly matching TRBD1 (6 bases). V lost 5 bases and J lost 0, with 13 bases in between. The CDR3 is made up of 16 amino acids. The germline V gene encodes CDR1 KGHSH and CDR2 LQKENI. The CDR3 is CASSNTGLANTGELFF. The CDR3 DNA follows: TGTGCCAGCTCAAACACAGGGTTGGCGAACACCGGGGAGCTGTTTTTT.

V gene TRBV7-2 combines with J gene TRBJ1-1; D is unresolved. This CDR3 is 14 amino acids long. Trimming took off 6 bases at V and 0 bases at J, with 11 bases between the two ends. Germline values: CDR1 SGHTA, CDR2 FQGNSA. The CDR3 region has the DNA TGTGCCAGCAGTAGAGGTCCCCTGAACACTGAAGCTTTCTTT. Its translation: CASSRGPLNTEAFF.

The genes are TRBV25-1 and TRBJ2-1; 8 nucleotides line up with TRBD1. V gave up 4 bases and J gave up 7 bases; unmatched junction bases: 12. Germline CDR1 and CDR2: MGHDK and SYGVNS. The CDR3 is 16 residues long. Here the CDR3 DNA reads TGTGCCAGCAGTGGAACCAGACAGGGGCCACATAATGAGCAGTTCTTC. It codes for CASSGTRQGPHNEQFF.